Listed below are T cell receptor beta chains from one sample, sequenced in a study of T cells after yellow fever vaccination. A single record per CDR3 protein comes from TCRdb applying MiXCR to the 5' RACE reads. The table has 620,000 or so distinct CDR3 sequences, 17% seen once. Specimen: PBMCs, collected 4 to 6 days after the first yellow fever vaccination. Receptors originate from a young man who received the YFV17D yellow fever vaccine. CDR3s leave out the opening cysteine and the closing phenylalanine or tryptophan. The D gene is left open where the match is weak.

TRBD1 | TRBJ1-5 | TRBV25-1 | ASSDRAGGSKPQH
TRBD1 | TRBJ2-2 | TRBV24-1 | ATSDPGTGMSGELF
NA | TRBJ1-5 | TRBV6-5 | ASSYALGSGQPQH
TRBD2 | TRBJ2-2 | TRBV20-1 | STPGTKNTGELF
TRBD1 | TRBJ2-7 | TRBV10-3 | AARQGANYRDEQY
NA | TRBJ1-6 | TRBV6-6 | ASSWGRDFNSPLH
NA | TRBJ2-3 | TRBV5-5 | ASSRAERDTQY
TRBD2 | TRBJ2-3 | TRBV6-1 | ASSGVLAGGQY
NA | TRBJ1-5 | TRBV14 | ASSKGGADQPQH
TRBD2 | TRBJ2-5 | TRBV6-1 | ASSEPGTRETQY
NA | TRBJ2-5 | TRBV12-3/TRBV12-4 | ASSRRQETQY
NA | TRBJ2-3 | TRBV20-1 | SARDISTDTQY
TRBD1 | TRBJ1-4 | TRBV6-1 | ASSLGQGREKLF
NA | TRBJ1-1 | TRBV21-1 | ASSRDSVCGCAF
TRBD2 | TRBJ2-1 | TRBV7-9 | ASSLELAGEIYNEQF
NA | TRBJ2-3 | TRBV28 | ASSLSLLGDTQY
TRBD2 | TRBJ2-3 | TRBV6-1 | ASSGRAGRTDTQY
NA | TRBJ1-4 | TRBV20-1 | SARVGTGNEKLF
TRBD1 | TRBJ1-2 | TRBV7-9 | ASSFGQGVTYGYT
NA | TRBJ2-3 | TRBV5-1 | ASSFYSGSSTDTQY
NA | TRBJ1-2 | TRBV20-1 | SASLVQGASYGYT
NA | TRBJ1-4 | TRBV15 | ATRWGENEKLF
NA | TRBJ1-1 | TRBV7-9 | ASSSASLGGTEAF
NA | TRBJ2-7 | TRBV12-3/TRBV12-4 | ASSSGTETYEQY
NA | TRBJ2-4 | TRBV3-1 | ASSQERDSRNGAKNIQY
NA | TRBJ2-5 | TRBV25-1 | ASSGPGSGRADWYQETQY
NA | TRBJ2-1 | TRBV18 | ASSRSAYNEQF
NA | TRBJ1-1 | TRBV5-1 | ASSLVAGATNTEAF
NA | TRBJ2-3 | TRBV20-1 | SGRFTDTQY
TRBD1 | TRBJ1-6 | TRBV7-9 | AASDGQVRGGPLH
NA | TRBJ2-7 | TRBV10-3 | AISESKRETLYNEQY
TRBD1 | TRBJ2-7 | TRBV7-8 | ASSFLTGFSNEQY
NA | TRBJ2-3 | TRBV12-3/TRBV12-4 | ASSSPGTLDTQY
NA | TRBJ1-1 | TRBV6-2/TRBV6-3 | ASKDPNTEAF
NA | TRBJ2-6 | TRBV4-1 | ASSQATGGRGSGANVLT
NA | TRBJ2-1 | TRBV6-2/TRBV6-3 | ASTARGGGSYEQF
NA | TRBJ2-2 | TRBV5-1 | ASRSPAAYTGELF
NA | TRBJ2-3 | TRBV11-3 | ASSFFAGSSTDTQY
TRBD1 | TRBJ1-5 | TRBV7-9 | ASSWSTGRNQPQH
NA | TRBJ2-1 | TRBV7-9 | ASSNTSGLLVYEQF
TRBD2 | TRBJ2-5 | TRBV5-1 | ASSPSGGAWETQY
NA | TRBJ2-7 | TRBV4-1 | ASSVSRALGTYEQY
TRBD1 | TRBJ1-6 | TRBV7-2 | ASSSRGDRVSPLH
NA | TRBJ2-5 | TRBV4-3 | ASSQSGATGETQY
NA | TRBJ1-1 | TRBV12-3/TRBV12-4 | ASSLQVFNTEAF
NA | TRBJ2-1 | TRBV6-5 | ASSYTQGEQF
NA | TRBJ1-4 | TRBV14 | ASSQGARGGEKLF
NA | TRBJ1-1 | TRBV19 | ASSIAPIRRTRSTEAF
NA | TRBJ1-4 | TRBV12-3/TRBV12-4 | ASSSPGRDNEKLF
NA | TRBJ1-2 | TRBV29-1 | SVQENYGYT
NA | TRBJ2-1 | TRBV6-5 | ASSYGDRRGPNEQF
TRBD1 | TRBJ2-4 | TRBV2 | ASSGPGQDQEWNIQY
NA | TRBJ1-4 | TRBV30 | AWRPRPGPEEKLF
NA | TRBJ2-7 | TRBV7-9 | ASSSWDSWSEQY
TRBD2 | TRBJ2-1 | TRBV20-1 | SAAKTSSNNEQF